Below, 10 T cell receptor beta chains from the same sample are listed, as sequenced in a study of CD8 T cells in ankylosing spondylitis. TCRdb re-derived calls from the 5' RACE reads in MiXCR, one entry per CDR3 protein. The sample lists about 250,000 distinct CDR3 sequences, about 10% seen once, with 2.6% in the top ten. The sample comprised blood, either unsorted or a sorted T cell fraction (not recorded which). These receptor sequences come from a male donor with ankylosing spondylitis or in good health (not recorded which).

This clonotype was counted at least ten times. The chain recombines TRBV6-6 with TRBJ2-3, with D maybe TRBD1 (6 bases). This CDR3 has 13 residues. Germline V gene lookup returns CDR1 MNHNY and CDR2 SVGAGI (reference sequence). Trimming left V 7 bases short and J 1 base short, with 9 bases between. CDR3 amino acids: CASTRTGTDTQYF. The CDR3 DNA is TGTGCCAGCACAAGGACAGGCACAGATACGCAGTATTTT.

This clonotype was counted many times. This chain's CDR3 is CASSLLTGTLSTDTQYF. The CDR3 DNA sequence: TGTGCCAGCAGCCTCCTGACCGGGACCTTAAGCACAGATACGCAGTATTTT. The chain uses TRBV7-9 and TRBJ2-3, with D possibly called TRBD1 or TRBD2 (5 bases each). Germline assignment: CDR1 SEHNR and CDR2 FQNEAQ (reference sequence). V was cut by 5 bases and J by 0 bases, with 18 bases left in between. The CDR3 extends over 17 amino acids.

This clonotype was found once. Since a much larger clone is just one base distant, this may be a read error. The chain combines TRBV7-2 with TRBJ1-3; TRBD1 matches at 8 bases. The CDR3 length is 14 residues. The germline CDR1 and CDR2 sequences are SGHTA and FQGNSA. The CDR3 coding sequence is TGTGCCAGCAGCCGCGACAGGGGTGGAAACAGCATATATTTT. Protein product: CASSRDRGGNSIYF.

This clonotype appeared many times. This chain joins TRBV27 and TRBJ2-1; D uncertain. The V and J ends lost 0 bases and 8 bases respectively, with 8 bases between them. Germline lookup yields CDR1 MNHEY and CDR2 SMNVEV (reference sequence). CDR3 length equals 13 residues. The CDR3 here is CASSLSTGDEQFF. The CDR3 DNA reads as TGTGCCAGCAGTTTATCGACCGGCGATGAGCAGTTCTTC.

This clonotype came up many times. CDR3 region: CASSQVLAGGTDTQYF. CDR3 sequence (DNA): TGTGCCAGCAGCCAAGTTCTAGCGGGGGGCACAGATACGCAGTATTTT. The genes are TRBV4-2 and TRBJ2-3, with 10 bases lining up with TRBD2. Germline V CDR1 and CDR2: LGHNA, YNFKEQ. The CDR3 totals 16 residues. V lost 1 base and J lost 1; bases outside the gene matches: 2.

This clonotype was recorded many times. The chain couples TRBV20-1 to TRBJ2-2, with a weak D call TRBD1 (6 bases). V was trimmed by 0 bases and J by 4 bases, leaving 15 bases between them. CDR1 is DFQATT and CDR2 is SNEGSKA in the germline V gene (reference sequence). The CDR3 extends over 16 amino acids. The CDR3: CSARDLGGQSTGELFF. CDR3 in DNA: TGCAGTGCTAGAGATCTCGGAGGACAGTCCACCGGGGAGCTGTTTTTT.

This clonotype was counted a few times. This chain joins TRBV12-5 and TRBJ2-7; 8 nucleotides align to TRBD1. Germline lookup yields CDR1 LGHNT and CDR2 FRNRAP. Trimming at V came to 6 bases and at J to 0 bases, leaving 7 bases not matched to a gene. The CDR3 extends over 15 amino acids. The CDR3 bases are TGTGCTAGTGGCGGCGGACAGGGCTTCTCCTACGAGCAGTACTTC. Translation: CASGGGQGFSYEQYF.

This CDR3 reads CASGGISYEQYF. The DNA of the CDR3 is TGTGCCAGCGGCGGGATCTCCTACGAGCAGTACTTC. The chain links TRBV7-2 to TRBJ2-7, with a weak D call TRBD2 (6 bases). The CDR3 runs 12 residues. V was clipped by 8 bases and J by 0 bases, with 8 bases between them. Germline CDR1 and CDR2: SGHTA and FQGNSA.

This clonotype was seen many times. This chain joins TRBV12-3 or TRBV12-4 and TRBJ1-2, with 7 nucleotides matching TRBD1. Unmatched junction bases numbered 1, after V lost 1 base and J lost 5 bases. CDR3 length equals 13 residues. The CDR3 spells CASSLGDSYGYTF. The CDR3, as DNA: TGTGCCAGCAGTTTAGGGGACAGTTATGGCTACACCTTC.

This clonotype was counted many times. The chain employs TRBV5-1 and TRBJ2-1, with 7 bases identical to TRBD2. V was clipped by 4 bases and J by 8 bases; unmatched bases: 3. CDR1 is SGHRS, CDR2 YFSETQ, per germline. The length of the CDR3 is 12 residues. The CDR3 is CASSREGDEQFF. Written as DNA, the CDR3 is TGCGCCAGCAGCAGGGAGGGAGATGAGCAGTTCTTC.